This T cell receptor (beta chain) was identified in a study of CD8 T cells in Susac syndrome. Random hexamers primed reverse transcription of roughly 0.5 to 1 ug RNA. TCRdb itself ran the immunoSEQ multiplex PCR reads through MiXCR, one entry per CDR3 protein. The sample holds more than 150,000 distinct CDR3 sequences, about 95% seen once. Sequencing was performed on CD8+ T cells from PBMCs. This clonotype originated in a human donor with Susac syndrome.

CDR3 protein: CASSLRQGVTYEQYF. The CDR3 bases are TGCGCCAGCAGCTTGAGACAGGGGGTTACCTACGAGCAGTACTTC. V and J are TRBV5-1 and TRBJ2-7, with TRBD1 identical over 9 bases. Germline lookup yields CDR1 SGHRS and CDR2 YFSETQ. Trimming removed 1 base from V and 2 bases from J; junction bases left unmatched: 4. This CDR3 is 15 amino acids long.